Listed here are 20 T cell receptor beta chains from one sample, sequenced in a study of cytomegalovirus exposure and HLA in healthy donors. PCR was performed using 60 Vbeta and 13 Jbeta primers. Clones were sequenced by immunoSEQ multiplex PCR, and TCRdb holds only the in-frame ones, with some missing. The table lists around 160,000 clones, about three quarters of them singletons. The sequencing input was PBMCs. The receptors originated from a man younger than 35 in good health and CMV-seropositive.

The J gene is TRBJ2-3, the V gene TRBV18, with 11 bases matching TRBD2. V dropped 1 base and J dropped 3; count of bases not matched to a gene: 6. CDR1 is KGHSH, CDR2 LQKENI, per germline. This CDR3 spans 17 amino acids. This CDR3 reads CASSPRSLAGGTDTQYF. As DNA, the CDR3 is TGTGCCAGCTCACCACGGTCGCTAGCGGGAGGAACAGATACGCAGTATTTT.

V and J are TRBV12-5 and TRBJ1-4, with TRBD1 identical over 8 bases. The CDR3 runs to 15 residues. Germline lookup yields CDR1 LGHNT and CDR2 FRNRAP. The V and J ends lost 3 bases and 2 bases, in that order; junction bases with no gene match: 2. For the CDR3, the DNA is TGTGCTAGTGGTTTAGGACAGGGCACTAATGAAAAACTGTTTTTT. Translating it yields CASGLGQGTNEKLFF.

CDR3 loop: CASSLAGGYSYNEQFF. The CDR3 bases are TGTGCCAGCAGCCTAGCGGGGGGCTACTCCTACAATGAGCAGTTCTTC. J is TRBJ2-1 and V is TRBV7-3; 11 bases match TRBD2. The CDR3 extends over 16 amino acids. CDR1 is SGHTA, CDR2 FQGTGA, per germline. V lost 5 bases to trimming and J lost 0 bases; unmatched junction nucleotides: 3.

This clone was detected only a few times. This sequence joins TRBV12-5 and TRBJ1-1; possible D gene TRBD1, 5 bases. V was trimmed by 5 bases and J by 3 bases, leaving 10 bases between them. This CDR3 spans 13 amino acids. The germline V gene encodes CDR1 LGHNT and CDR2 FRNRAP. The CDR3 DNA reads as TGTGCTAGTGGTCCACCGGGGGACACTGAAGCTTTCTTT. It encodes CASGPPGDTEAFF.

The chain recombines TRBV7-6 with TRBJ2-3, with 9 bases matching TRBD1. From germline, CDR1 is SGHVS and CDR2 FNYEAQ. The CDR3 consists of 16 residues. Trimming at V came to 1 base and at J to 2 bases, leaving 4 bases not matched to a gene. This chain's CDR3 is CASSLGQGGFTDTQYF. In DNA, the CDR3 is TGTGCCAGCAGCTTAGGACAGGGGGGATTCACAGATACGCAGTATTTT.

The rearrangement links TRBV7-9 to TRBJ1-2; D not resolved. V was trimmed by 1 base and J by 4 bases, leaving 10 bases between them. The CDR3 contains 14 residues. From germline, CDR1 is SEHNR and CDR2 FQNEAQ (reference sequence). The CDR3 protein is CASSLEGGGYGYTF. The CDR3 DNA sequence: TGTGCCAGCAGCTTAGAAGGCGGAGGCTATGGCTACACCTTC.

Only a few counts were recorded for this clone. The chain is built from TRBV5-1 and TRBJ1-5, with TRBD1 identical over 9 bases. V trimming: 5 bases; J trimming: 4 bases; junction bases outside the gene matches: 7. Germline V gene lookup returns CDR1 SGHRS and CDR2 YFSETQ. The CDR3 has 15 amino acids. CDR3 region: CASRSGQGTNQPQHF. The CDR3 DNA follows: TGCGCCAGCAGATCGGGACAGGGAACTAATCAGCCCCAGCATTTT.

This clone has more than one count but fewer than ten. The chain joins TRBV9 to TRBJ2-1; 7 bases map to TRBD1. CDR3 size: 14 residues. Germline V CDR1 and CDR2: SGDLS, YYNGEE. The V gene end was trimmed by 2 bases and the J gene end by 6 bases; junction bases not matched to a gene: 5. The CDR3 DNA is TGTGCCAGCAGCGTTGGGACAGTTTCCAATGAGCAGTTCTTC. This translates into CASSVGTVSNEQFF.

Here the CDR3 DNA reads TGTGCCAGCAGCTTAGCGGGGGGACAGTACAATGAGCAGTTCTTC. It encodes CASSLAGGQYNEQFF. The chain is built from TRBV7-3 and TRBJ2-1, with a possible D match to TRBD2 (8 bases). This CDR3 region has 15 residues. The V end was cut by 2 bases, the J end by 4 bases, with 12 bases between. The germline V gene encodes CDR1 SGHTA and CDR2 FQGTGA.

The chain recombines TRBV4-1 with TRBJ2-1; 10 bases are a match to TRBD2. CDR3 size: 16 residues. Germline V gene data show CDR1 as MGHRA and CDR2 as YSYEKL. Trimming removed 1 base from V and 4 bases from J; junction bases left unmatched: 4. In DNA, the CDR3 is TGCGCCAGCAGCCAAGCTAGCGGGGGAGATTACAATGAGCAGTTCTTC. Translation gives CASSQASGGDYNEQFF.

The chain uses TRBV6-4 and TRBJ2-2, with D possibly matching TRBD1 (6 bases). Germline lookup yields CDR1 MRHNA and CDR2 SNTAGT. Trimming cost V 8 bases and J 3 bases, with 10 bases left between them. The CDR3 has 13 residues. DNA of the CDR3: TGTGCCAGCGGTACAGGGCACACCGGGGAGCTGTTTTTT. It encodes CASGTGHTGELFF.

The chain couples TRBV5-4 to TRBJ2-2; 11 nucleotides align to TRBD2. This CDR3 region has 17 residues. Trimming took 4 bases from V and 0 from J; bases not matched to a gene: 5. CDR1 and CDR2 from the germline V gene are SGHNT and YYREEE (reference sequence). CDR3 sequence reads: CASSLLAGGPNTGELFF. In nucleotides, the CDR3 is TGTGCCAGCAGCCTCCTAGCGGGAGGCCCGAACACCGGGGAGCTGTTTTTT.

This clone was seen a few times. The chain combines TRBV28 with TRBJ2-3; D gene unclear. This CDR3 is built from 14 residues. Trimming shortened V by 3 bases and J by 0 bases, and 7 bases separated the two germline ends. The germline gives CDR1 MDHEN, CDR2 SYDVKM. The CDR3 DNA follows: TGTGCCAGCAGTTTTCGCAGTAGCACAGATACGCAGTATTTT. Encoded protein: CASSFRSSTDTQYF.

This clone turned up a few times. This chain uses TRBV15 with TRBJ2-1; the D gene is possibly TRBD1 (5 bases). Germline CDR1 LNHNV, CDR2 YYDKDF (reference sequence). V lost 0 bases, J lost 12 bases, and 9 bases lay in between. This CDR3 has 12 residues. CDR3 nucleotides: TGTGCCACCAGCAGAGATGTCCAGGGGCAGTTCTTC. It is translated as CATSRDVQGQFF.

J is TRBJ2-4 and V is TRBV6-1; D unresolved. Germline values: CDR1 MNHNS, CDR2 SASEGT. V was shortened by 2 bases and J by 4 bases, with 12 bases between the two germline ends. This CDR3 region has 15 residues. The CDR3 protein is CASSEHISPKNIQYF. The DNA for the CDR3 is TGTGCCAGCAGTGAACACATCTCCCCAAAAAACATTCAGTACTTC.

The chain uses TRBV6-4 and TRBJ2-5; possible D gene TRBD1, 6 bases. This CDR3 has 13 residues. Per germline, CDR1 MRHNA and CDR2 SNTAGT. The V end was cut by 4 bases, the J end by 0 bases, with 6 bases between. The CDR3 DNA sequence: TGTGCCAGCAGTGGGACAGACCAAGAGACCCAGTACTTC. It is translated as CASSGTDQETQYF.

The chain carries TRBV6-6 and TRBJ1-4; D not certain. Trimming cost V 0 bases and J 3 bases, with 8 bases left between them. This CDR3 region has 15 residues. Germline V gene sequence: CDR1 MNHNY, CDR2 SVGAGI (reference sequence). The CDR3 nucleotides read TGTGCCAGCAGTTACTCGGAGAGGGCTAATGAAAAACTGTTTTTT. Its translation is CASSYSERANEKLFF.

By its share, this clone is medium-sized. The chain joins TRBV6-6 to TRBJ2-7; a weak D match, TRBD2 (6 bases). The germline V gene has CDR1 MNHNY and CDR2 SVGAGI (reference sequence). The CDR3 contains 12 residues. The V gene lost 4 bases and the J gene lost 4 bases, with 8 bases spanning the gap. The DNA of the CDR3 is TGTGCCAGCAGTTCGGAGGGTTACGAGCAGTACGTC. This translates into CASSSEGYEQYV.

This chain connects TRBV27 to TRBJ1-3; 9 positions agree with TRBD1. CDR3 size: 15 residues. Trimming took 6 bases from V and 4 from J; bases not matched to a gene: 7. Germline-derived CDR1 and CDR2 are MNHEY and SMNVEV (reference sequence). CDR3 loop: CASSFTGGPGNTIYF. The CDR3 nucleotides are TGTGCCAGCAGCTTCACAGGGGGCCCCGGAAACACCATATATTTT.

This chain uses TRBV28 with TRBJ1-1; 8 bases map to TRBD1. Germline values: CDR1 MDHEN, CDR2 SYDVKM. With V trimmed by 4 bases and J by 1 base, 11 bases remained unmatched. This CDR3 has 17 residues. CDR3 amino acids: CASSSPQGANANTEAFF. Here the CDR3 DNA reads TGTGCCAGCAGTTCCCCCCAGGGGGCGAATGCGAACACTGAAGCTTTCTTT.